This T cell receptor beta chain was profiled in a study of vaccination and CD4 T cells after COVID-19. Study in general: The convalescents were made up of six males and four females, two of whom were Hispanic. The post-vaccine samples came a median 72 days after dose two (range 14 to 241). Regarding the study as a whole: Nearly all convalescent vaccine-specific clones, 304 of 307, recognized only SARS-CoV-2 spike.

CDR1 is MDHEN, CDR2 SYDVKM, per germline. Trimming took 6 bases from V and 0 from J, leaving 9 bases between them. The CDR3 is 14 residues long. About this clonotype itself: The antigen is not known.

TCRdb reprocessed the PCR reads via MiXCR and lists one record per CDR3 protein. The table has about 21,000 distinct CDR3 sequences, approximately 60% seen once. The clonotype was recovered from a human donor who had recovered from COVID-19. The chain carries TRBV28 and TRBJ1-3, with unresolved D. Sample: CD4+ T cells from blood, taken after SARS-CoV-2 vaccination. The CDR3 loop reads CASSPTASGNTIYF. Written as DNA, the CDR3 is TGTGCCAGCAGCCCAACGGCCTCTGGAAACACCATATATTTT.